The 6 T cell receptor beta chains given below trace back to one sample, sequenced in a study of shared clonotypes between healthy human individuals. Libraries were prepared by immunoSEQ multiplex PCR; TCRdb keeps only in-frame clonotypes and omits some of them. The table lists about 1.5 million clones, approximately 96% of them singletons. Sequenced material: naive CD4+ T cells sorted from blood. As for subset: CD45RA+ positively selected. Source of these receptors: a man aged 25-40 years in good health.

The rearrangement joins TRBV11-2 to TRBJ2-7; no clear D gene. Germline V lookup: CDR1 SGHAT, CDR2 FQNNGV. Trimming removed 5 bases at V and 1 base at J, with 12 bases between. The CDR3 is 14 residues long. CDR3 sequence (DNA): TGTGCCAGCAGCCCGACGGCCCCTTCCTACGAGCAGTACTTC. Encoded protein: CASSPTAPSYEQYF.

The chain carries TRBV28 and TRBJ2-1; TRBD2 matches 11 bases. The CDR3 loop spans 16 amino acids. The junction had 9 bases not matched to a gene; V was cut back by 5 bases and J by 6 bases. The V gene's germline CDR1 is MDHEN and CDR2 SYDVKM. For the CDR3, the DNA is TGTGCCAGCAGTCGATTAGCGGGAGGGCTAATCAATGAGCAGTTCTTC. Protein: CASSRLAGGLINEQFF.

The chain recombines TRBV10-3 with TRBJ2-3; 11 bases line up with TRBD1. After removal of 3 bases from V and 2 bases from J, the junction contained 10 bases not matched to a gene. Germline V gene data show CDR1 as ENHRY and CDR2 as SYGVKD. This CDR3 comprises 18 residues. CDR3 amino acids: CAISETDRGLVSTDTQYF. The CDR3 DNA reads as TGTGCCATCAGTGAAACGGACAGGGGGCTCGTCTCCACAGATACGCAGTATTTT.

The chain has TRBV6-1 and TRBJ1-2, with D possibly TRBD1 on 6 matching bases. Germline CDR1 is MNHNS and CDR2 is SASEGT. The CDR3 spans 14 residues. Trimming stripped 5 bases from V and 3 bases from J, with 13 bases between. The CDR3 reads CASSRGAADYGYTF. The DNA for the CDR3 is TGTGCCAGCAGTCGGGGGGCGGCTGACTATGGCTACACCTTC.

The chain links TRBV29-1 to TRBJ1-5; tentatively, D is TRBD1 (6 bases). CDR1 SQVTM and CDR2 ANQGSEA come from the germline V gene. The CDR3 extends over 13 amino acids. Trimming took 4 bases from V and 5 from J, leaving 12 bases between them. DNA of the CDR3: TGCAGCGTTGCACAGGGTCCTGATCAGCCCCAGCATTTT. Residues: CSVAQGPDQPQHF.

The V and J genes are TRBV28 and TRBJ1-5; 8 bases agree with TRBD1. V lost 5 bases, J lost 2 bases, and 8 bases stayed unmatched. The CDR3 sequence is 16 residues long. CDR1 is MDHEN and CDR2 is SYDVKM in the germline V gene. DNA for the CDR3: TGTGCCAGCAGTCCTTGGACAGGGACGGGCAATCAGCCCCAGCATTTT. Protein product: CASSPWTGTGNQPQHF.